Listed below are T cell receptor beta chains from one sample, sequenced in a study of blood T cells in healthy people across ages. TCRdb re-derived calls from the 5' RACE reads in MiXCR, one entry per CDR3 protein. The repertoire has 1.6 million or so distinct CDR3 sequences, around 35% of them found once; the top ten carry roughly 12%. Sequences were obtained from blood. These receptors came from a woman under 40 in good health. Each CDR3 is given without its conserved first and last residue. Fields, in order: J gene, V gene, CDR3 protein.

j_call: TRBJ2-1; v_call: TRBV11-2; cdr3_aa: ASSPLSLGGLRSYNEQF
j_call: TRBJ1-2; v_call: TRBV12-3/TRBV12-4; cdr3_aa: ASSLVNYGHGYT
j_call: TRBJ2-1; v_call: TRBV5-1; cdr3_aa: ASSRRGQNYNEQF
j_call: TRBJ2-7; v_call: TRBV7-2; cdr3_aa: ASSLLSGGRSPYEQY
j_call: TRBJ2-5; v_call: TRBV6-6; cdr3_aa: ASSYSRQKKETQY
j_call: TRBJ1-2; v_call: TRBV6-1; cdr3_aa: ASSADRFDGYT
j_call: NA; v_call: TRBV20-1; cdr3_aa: SGGTSGGAVQTQY
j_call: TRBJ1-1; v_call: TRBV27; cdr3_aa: ASSLSVPGGGGTEAF
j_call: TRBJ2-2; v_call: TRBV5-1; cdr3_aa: ASSSAGQGAIGELF
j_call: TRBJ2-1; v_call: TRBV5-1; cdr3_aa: ASSPPLADHSYNEQF
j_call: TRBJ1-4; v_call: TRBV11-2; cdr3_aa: ASSYTARDGIGKLF
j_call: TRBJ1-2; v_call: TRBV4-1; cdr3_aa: ASSQVSSNYGYT
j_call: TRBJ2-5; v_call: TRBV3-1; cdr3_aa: ASSQDGGPGASETGAQY
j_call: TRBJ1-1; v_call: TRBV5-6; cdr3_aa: ASSPVQILGGEAF
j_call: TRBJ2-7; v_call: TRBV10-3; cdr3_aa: AISESSRAGDEQY
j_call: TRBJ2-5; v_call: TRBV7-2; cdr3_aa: ASSKGTSGRSIETQY
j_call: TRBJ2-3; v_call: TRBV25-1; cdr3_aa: ASTPGLWGADTQY
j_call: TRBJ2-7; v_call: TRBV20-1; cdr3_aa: SARQTRGGGEQY
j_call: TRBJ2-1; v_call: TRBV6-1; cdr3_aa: ASSALDPTPNEQF
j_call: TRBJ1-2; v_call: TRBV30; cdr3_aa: AWRATEHYGYT
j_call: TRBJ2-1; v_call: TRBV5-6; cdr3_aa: ASSAWADWGSGEQF
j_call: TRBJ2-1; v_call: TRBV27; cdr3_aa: ASRAGALYEQF
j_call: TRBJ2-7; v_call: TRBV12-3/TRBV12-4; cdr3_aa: ASSFVVRHEQY
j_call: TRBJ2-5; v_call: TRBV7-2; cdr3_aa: ASSNYGGTLYERY
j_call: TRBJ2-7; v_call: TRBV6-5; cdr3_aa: ASSYQAGYEQY
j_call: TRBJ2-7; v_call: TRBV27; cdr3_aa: ASSLGTSKVYEQY
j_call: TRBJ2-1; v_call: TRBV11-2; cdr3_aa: ASRRPGRGYNEQF
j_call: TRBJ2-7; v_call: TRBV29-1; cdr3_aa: NPLGRGSYEQY
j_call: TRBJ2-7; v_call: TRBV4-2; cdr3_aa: ASSQEPFLAGTYEQY
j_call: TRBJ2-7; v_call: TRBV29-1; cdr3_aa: SVEDPNMGNYEQY
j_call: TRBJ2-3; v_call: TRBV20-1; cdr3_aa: SARVSVFRGTDTQY
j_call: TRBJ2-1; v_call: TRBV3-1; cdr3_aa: ASSPDYWGREHNEQF
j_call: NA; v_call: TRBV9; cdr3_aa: ASSHSSRDRGNEQY
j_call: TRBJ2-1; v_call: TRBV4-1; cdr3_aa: ASSRQGLGYNEQF
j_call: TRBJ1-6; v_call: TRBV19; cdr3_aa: ASSMGTGSIGSPLH
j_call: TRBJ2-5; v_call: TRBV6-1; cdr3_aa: ASSEAYRGRTFETQY
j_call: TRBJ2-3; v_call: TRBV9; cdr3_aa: ASSVAGTSNTDTQY
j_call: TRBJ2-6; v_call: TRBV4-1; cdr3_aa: VSSIPTAKRLANVLT
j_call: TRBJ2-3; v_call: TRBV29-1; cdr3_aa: STRVGTTVADTQY
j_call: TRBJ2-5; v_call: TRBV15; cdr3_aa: ATSRTNREWNEQY
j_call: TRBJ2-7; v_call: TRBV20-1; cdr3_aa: SARGLAVEQY
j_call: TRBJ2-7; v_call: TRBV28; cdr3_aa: ASSTHGTATYEQY
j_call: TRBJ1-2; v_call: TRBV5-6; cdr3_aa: ASSFAGTGAANYGYT
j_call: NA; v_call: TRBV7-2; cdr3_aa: ASGTGVGSEQY
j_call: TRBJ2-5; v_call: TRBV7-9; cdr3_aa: ASSLGPGEETQY
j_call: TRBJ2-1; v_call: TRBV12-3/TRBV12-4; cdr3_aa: ASSPSDNFNEQF